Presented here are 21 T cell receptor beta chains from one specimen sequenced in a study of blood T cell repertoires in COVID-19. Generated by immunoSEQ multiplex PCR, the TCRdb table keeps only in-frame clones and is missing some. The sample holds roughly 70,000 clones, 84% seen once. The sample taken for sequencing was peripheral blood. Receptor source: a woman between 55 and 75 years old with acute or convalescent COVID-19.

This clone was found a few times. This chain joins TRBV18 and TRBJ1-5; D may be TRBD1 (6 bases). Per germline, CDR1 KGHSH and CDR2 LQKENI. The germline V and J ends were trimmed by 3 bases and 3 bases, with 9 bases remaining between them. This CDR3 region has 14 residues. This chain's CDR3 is CASSPDRNNQPQHF. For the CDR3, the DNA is TGTGCCAGCTCACCGGACAGAAACAATCAGCCCCAGCATTTT.

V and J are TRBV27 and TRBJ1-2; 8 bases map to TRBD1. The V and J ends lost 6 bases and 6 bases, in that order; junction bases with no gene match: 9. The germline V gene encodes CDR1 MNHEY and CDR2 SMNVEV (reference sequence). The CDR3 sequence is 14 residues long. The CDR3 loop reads CASRLQGASNGYTF. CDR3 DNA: TGTGCCAGCAGGCTTCAGGGGGCGTCCAATGGCTACACCTTC.

The CDR3 here is CASSQGRGPRDTQYF. The CDR3 DNA is TGCGCCAGCAGCCAAGGAAGGGGCCCGCGGGATACGCAGTATTTT. This rearrangement joins TRBV4-1 to TRBJ2-3; perhaps TRBD1 as D (5 bases). Germline CDR1 MGHRA, CDR2 YSYEKL. The CDR3 is 15 residues long. V was cut by 1 base and J by 6 bases, with 14 bases left in between.

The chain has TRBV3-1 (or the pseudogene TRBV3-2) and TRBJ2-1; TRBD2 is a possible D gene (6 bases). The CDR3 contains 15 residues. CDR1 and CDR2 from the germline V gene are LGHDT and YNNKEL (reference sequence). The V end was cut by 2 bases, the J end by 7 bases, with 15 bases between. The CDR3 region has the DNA TGTGCCAGCAGCCAACTTGGACTAAACGCAAATGAGCAGTTCTTC. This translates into CASSQLGLNANEQFF.

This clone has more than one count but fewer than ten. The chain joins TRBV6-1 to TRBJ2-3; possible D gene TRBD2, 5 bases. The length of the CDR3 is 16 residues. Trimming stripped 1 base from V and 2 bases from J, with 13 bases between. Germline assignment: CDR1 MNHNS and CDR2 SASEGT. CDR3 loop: CASSEGLARATDTQYF. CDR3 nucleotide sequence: TGTGCCAGCAGTGAAGGGTTAGCGAGAGCCACAGATACGCAGTATTTT.

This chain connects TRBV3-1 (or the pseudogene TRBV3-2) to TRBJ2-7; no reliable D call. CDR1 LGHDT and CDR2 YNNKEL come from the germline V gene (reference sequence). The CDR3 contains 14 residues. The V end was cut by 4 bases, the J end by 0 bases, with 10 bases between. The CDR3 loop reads CASSPMVASYEQYF. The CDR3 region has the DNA TGTGCCAGCAGCCCAATGGTGGCCTCCTACGAGCAGTACTTC.

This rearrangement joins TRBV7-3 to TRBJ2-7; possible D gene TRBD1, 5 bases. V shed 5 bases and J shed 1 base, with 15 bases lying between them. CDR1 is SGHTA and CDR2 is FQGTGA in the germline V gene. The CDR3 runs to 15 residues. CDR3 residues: CASSLGQGGSYEQYF. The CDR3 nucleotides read TGTGCCAGCAGCCTGGGGCAGGGCGGATCCTACGAGCAGTACTTC. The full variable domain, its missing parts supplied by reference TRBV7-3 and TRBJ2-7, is GAGVSQTPSNKVTEKGKYVELRCDPISGHTALYWYRQSLGQGPEFLIYFQGTGAADDSGLPNDRFFAVRPEGSVSTLKIQRTERGDSAVYLCASSLGQGGSYEQYFGPGTRLTVT.

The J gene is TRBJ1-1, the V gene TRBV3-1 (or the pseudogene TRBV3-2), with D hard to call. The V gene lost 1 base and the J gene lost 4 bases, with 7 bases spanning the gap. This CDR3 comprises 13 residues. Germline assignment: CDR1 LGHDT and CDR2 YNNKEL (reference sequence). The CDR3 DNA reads TGTGCCAGCAGCCAAGGACTGAGCACTGAAGCTTTCTTT. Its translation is CASSQGLSTEAFF.

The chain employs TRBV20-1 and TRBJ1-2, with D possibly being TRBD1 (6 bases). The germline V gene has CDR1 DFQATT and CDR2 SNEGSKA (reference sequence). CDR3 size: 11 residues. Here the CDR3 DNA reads TGCACCCCTCGGGGGGCAGGTGGCTACACCTTC. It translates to CTPRGAGGYTF.

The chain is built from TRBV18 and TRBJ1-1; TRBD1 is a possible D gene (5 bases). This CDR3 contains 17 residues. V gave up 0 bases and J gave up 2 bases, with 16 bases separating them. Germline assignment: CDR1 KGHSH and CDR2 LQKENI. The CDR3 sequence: CASSPPNNRQINTEAFF. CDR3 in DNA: TGTGCCAGCTCACCACCGAATAACAGACAGATTAACACTGAAGCTTTCTTT.

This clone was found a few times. The CDR3 here is CASSHVGQGLYGYTF. The CDR3 DNA reads as TGTGCCAGCAGCCACGTAGGACAGGGACTTTATGGCTACACCTTC. The chain couples TRBV14 to TRBJ1-2, with TRBD1 matching 8 bases. The trim removed 3 bases at V and 5 bases at J, leaving 8 bases unmatched. In germline, CDR1 is SGHDN, CDR2 FVKESK. The CDR3 is 15 residues long.

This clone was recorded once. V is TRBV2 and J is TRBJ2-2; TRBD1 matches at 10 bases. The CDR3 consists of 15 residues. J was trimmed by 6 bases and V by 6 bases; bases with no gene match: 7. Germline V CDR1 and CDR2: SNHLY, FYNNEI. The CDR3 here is CASRGQGLESGELFF. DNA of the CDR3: TGTGCCAGCAGGGGACAGGGGTTGGAGTCCGGGGAGCTGTTTTTT.

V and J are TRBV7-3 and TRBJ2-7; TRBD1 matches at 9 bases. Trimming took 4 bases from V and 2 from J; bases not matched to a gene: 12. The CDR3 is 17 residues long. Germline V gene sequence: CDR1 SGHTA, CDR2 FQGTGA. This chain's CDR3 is CASSSRAGTGRTYEQYF. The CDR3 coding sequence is TGTGCCAGCAGCTCGCGTGCCGGGACAGGGAGAACCTACGAGCAGTACTTC.

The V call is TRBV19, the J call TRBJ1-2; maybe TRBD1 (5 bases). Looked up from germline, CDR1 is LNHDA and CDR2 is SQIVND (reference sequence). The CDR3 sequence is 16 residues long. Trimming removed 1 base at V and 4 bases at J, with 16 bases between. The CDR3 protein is CASSIATGLAPYGYTF. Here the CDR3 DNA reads TGTGCCAGTAGTATAGCCACAGGTCTCGCTCCCTATGGCTACACCTTC.

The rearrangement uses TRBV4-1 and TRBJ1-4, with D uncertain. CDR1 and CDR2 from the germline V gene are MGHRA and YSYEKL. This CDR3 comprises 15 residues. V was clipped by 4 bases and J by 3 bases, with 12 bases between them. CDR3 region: CASSPIGRPNEKLFF. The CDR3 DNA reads TGCGCCAGCAGCCCGATCGGTCGCCCTAATGAAAAACTGTTTTTT.

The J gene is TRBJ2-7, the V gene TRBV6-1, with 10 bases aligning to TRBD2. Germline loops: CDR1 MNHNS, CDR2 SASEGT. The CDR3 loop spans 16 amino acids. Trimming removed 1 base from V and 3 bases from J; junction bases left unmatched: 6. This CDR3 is CASSEVVASGGYEQYF. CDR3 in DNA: TGTGCCAGCAGTGAAGTCGTGGCTAGCGGGGGCTACGAGCAGTACTTC.

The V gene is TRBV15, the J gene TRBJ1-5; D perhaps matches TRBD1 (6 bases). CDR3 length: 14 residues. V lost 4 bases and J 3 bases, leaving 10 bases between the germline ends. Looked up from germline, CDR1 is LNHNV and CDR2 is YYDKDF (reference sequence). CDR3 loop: CATSIGGPNQPQHF. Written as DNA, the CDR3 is TGTGCCACCAGCATAGGGGGTCCCAATCAGCCCCAGCATTTT.

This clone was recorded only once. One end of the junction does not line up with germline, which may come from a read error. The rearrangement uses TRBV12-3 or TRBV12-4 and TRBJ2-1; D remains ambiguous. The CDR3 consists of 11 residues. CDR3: CASSSFNEQFF. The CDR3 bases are TGTGCCAGCAGTTCCTTCAATGAGCAGTTCTTC.

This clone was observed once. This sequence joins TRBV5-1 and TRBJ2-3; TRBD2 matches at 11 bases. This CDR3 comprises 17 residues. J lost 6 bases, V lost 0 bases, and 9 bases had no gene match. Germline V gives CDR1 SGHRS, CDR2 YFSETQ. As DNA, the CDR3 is TGCGCCAGCAGCTTGGACGCCCTTAGCGGGGGGGCCGATACGCAGTATTTT. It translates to CASSLDALSGGADTQYF.

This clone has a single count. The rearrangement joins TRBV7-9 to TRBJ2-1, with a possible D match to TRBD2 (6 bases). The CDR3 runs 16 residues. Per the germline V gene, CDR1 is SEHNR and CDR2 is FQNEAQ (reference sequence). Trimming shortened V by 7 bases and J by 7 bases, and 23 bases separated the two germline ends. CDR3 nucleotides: TGTGCCAGCACCAAAGGGTCGGGACTTTCAGCGAATGAGCAGTTCTTC. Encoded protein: CASTKGSGLSANEQFF.

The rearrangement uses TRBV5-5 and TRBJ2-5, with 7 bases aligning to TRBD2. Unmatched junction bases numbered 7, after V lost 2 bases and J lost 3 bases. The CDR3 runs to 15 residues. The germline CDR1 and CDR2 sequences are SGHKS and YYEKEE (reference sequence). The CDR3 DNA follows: TGTGCCAGCAGCTTTGGGGCAGGGAGGGAAGAGACCCAGTACTTC. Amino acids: CASSFGAGREETQYF.